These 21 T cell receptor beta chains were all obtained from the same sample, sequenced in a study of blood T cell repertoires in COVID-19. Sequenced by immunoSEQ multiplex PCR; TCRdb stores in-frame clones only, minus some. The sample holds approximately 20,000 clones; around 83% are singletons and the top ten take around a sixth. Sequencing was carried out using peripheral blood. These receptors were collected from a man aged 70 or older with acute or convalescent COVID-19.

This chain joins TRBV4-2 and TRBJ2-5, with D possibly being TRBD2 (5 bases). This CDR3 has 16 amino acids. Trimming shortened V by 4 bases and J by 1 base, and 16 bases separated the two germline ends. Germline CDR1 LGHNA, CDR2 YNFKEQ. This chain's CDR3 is CASSRVGSGTQETQYF. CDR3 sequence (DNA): TGTGCCAGCAGCCGAGTGGGTTCGGGAACCCAAGAGACCCAGTACTTC.

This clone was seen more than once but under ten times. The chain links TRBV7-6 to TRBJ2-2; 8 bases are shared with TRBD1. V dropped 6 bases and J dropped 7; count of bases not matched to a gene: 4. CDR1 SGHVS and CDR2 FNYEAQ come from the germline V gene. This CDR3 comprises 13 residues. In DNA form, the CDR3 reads TGTGCCAGCAGACCGGACAGGGACGGGGAGCTGTTTTTT. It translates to CASRPDRDGELFF.

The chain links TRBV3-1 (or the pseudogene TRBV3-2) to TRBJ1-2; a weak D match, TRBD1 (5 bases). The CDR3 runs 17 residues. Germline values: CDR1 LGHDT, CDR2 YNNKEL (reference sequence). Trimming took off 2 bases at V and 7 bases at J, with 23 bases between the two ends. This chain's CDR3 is CASSQRIQVDHSAGYTF. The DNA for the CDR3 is TGTGCCAGCAGCCAACGGATACAGGTCGATCACTCGGCTGGCTACACCTTC.

The CDR3 loop is CASSQAHSTNSYGYTF. CDR3 DNA sequence: TGTGCCAGCAGCCAAGCCCACTCGACAAACTCTTATGGCTACACCTTC. The chain employs TRBV4-2 and TRBJ1-2; D call uncertain. In germline, CDR1 is LGHNA, CDR2 YNFKEQ. The CDR3 contains 16 residues. V was shortened by 1 base and J by 5 bases, with 17 bases between the two germline ends.

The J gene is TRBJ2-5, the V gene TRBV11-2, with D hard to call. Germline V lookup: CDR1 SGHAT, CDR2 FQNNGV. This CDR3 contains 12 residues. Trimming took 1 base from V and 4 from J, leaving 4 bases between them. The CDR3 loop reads CASSLVRETQYF. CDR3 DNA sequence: TGTGCCAGCAGCTTAGTTAGAGAGACCCAGTACTTC.

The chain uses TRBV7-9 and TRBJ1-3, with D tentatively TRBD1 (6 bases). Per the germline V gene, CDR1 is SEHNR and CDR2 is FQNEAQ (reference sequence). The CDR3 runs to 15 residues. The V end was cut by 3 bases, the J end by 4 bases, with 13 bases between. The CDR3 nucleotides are TGTGCCAGCAGCTTGACAGGATGGAGAGGAAACACCATATATTTT. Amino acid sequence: CASSLTGWRGNTIYF.

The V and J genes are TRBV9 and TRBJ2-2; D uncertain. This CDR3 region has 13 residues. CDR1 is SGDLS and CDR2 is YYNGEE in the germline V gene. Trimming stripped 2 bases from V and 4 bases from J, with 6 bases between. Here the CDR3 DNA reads TGTGCCAGCAGCGTGGGCCTCACCGGGGAGCTGTTTTTT. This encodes CASSVGLTGELFF.

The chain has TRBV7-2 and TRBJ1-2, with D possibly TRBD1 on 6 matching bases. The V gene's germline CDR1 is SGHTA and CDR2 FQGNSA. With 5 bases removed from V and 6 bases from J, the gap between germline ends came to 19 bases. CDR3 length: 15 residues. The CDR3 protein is CASSTPRGHRDGYTF. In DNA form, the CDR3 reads TGTGCCAGCAGCACTCCCAGGGGACACAGGGATGGCTACACCTTC.

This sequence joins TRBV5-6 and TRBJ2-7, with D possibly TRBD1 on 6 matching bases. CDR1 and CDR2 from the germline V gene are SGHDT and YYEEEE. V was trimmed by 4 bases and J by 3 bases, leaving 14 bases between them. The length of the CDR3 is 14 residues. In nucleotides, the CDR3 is TGTGCCAGCAGCCTGCCAGGGGTGGTCTACGAGCAGTACTTC. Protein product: CASSLPGVVYEQYF.

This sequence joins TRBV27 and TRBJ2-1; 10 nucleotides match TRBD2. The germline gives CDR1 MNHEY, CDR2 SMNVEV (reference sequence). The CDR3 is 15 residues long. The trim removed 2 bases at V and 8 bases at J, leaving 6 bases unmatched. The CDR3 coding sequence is TGTGCCAGCAGTTTACTACTAGCGGGGAGGGATGAGCAGTTCTTC. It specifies CASSLLLAGRDEQFF.

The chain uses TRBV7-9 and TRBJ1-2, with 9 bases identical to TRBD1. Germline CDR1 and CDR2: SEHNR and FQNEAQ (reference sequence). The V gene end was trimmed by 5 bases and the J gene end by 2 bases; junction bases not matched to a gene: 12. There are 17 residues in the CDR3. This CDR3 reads CASSIWTGEPKNYGYTF. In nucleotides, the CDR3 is TGTGCCAGCAGCATCTGGACAGGGGAACCCAAAAACTATGGCTACACCTTC.

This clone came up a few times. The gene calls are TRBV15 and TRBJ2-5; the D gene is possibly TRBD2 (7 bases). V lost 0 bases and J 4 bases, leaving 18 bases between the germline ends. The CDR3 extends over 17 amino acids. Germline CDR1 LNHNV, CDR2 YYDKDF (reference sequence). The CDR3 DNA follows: TGTGCCACCAGCAGAGAGGGGGGGCTTGGTGTCGGAGAGACCCAGTACTTC. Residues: CATSREGGLGVGETQYF.

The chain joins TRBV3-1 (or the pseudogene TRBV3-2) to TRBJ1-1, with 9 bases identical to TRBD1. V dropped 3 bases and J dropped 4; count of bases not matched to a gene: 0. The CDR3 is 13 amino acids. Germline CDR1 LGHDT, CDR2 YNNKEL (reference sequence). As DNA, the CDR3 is TGTGCCAGCAGCCAGGACAGGGGCACTGAAGCTTTCTTT. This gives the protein CASSQDRGTEAFF.

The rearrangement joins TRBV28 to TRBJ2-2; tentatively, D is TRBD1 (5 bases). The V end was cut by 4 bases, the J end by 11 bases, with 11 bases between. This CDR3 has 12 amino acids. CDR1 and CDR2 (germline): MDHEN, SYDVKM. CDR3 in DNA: TGTGCCAGCAGTTCCCTGACAGTAGAGCTGTTTTTT. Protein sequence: CASSSLTVELFF.

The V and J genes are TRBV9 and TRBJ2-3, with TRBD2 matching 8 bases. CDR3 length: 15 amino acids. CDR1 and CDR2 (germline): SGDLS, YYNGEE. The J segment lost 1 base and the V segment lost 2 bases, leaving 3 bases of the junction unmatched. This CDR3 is CASSVRREGTDTQYF. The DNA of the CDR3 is TGTGCCAGCAGCGTGCGGCGGGAGGGCACAGATACGCAGTATTTT.

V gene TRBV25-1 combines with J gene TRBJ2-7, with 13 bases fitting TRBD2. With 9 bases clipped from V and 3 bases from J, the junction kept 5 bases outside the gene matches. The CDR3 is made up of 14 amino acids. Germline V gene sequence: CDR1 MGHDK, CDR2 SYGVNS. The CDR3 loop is CARRTSGRLYEQYF. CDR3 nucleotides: TGTGCCAGAAGGACTAGCGGGAGACTCTACGAGCAGTACTTC.

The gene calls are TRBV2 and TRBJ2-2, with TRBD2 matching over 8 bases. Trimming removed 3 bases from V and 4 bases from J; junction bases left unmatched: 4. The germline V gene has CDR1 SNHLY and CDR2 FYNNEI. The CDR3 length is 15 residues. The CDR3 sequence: CASSEREVGTGELFF. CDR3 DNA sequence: TGTGCCAGCAGTGAGCGGGAGGTCGGCACCGGGGAGCTGTTTTTT.

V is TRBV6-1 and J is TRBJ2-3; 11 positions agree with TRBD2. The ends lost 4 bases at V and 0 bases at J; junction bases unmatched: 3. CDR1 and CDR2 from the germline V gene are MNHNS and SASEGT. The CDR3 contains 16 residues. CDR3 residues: CASSAVAGGSTDTQYF. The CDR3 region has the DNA TGTGCCAGCAGTGCCGTAGCGGGAGGGAGCACAGATACGCAGTATTTT.

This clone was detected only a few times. CDR3 coding DNA: TGTGCCAGCAGCTTAGAGCTAGCGCGAGCCCTTAGCTACAATGAGCAGTTCTTC. Protein product: CASSLELARALSYNEQFF. This chain joins TRBV7-2 and TRBJ2-1; D perhaps matches TRBD2 (6 bases). The germline V gene encodes CDR1 SGHTA and CDR2 FQGNSA. V dropped 1 base and J dropped 3 bases, with 19 bases sitting between them. The CDR3 has 18 amino acids.

The CDR3 bases are TGCAGCGTAAAGGGGCAGGGGGCAACAGATACGCAGTATTTT. This codes for CSVKGQGATDTQYF. The rearrangement joins TRBV29-1 to TRBJ2-3; 8 bases are shared with TRBD1. Trimming at V came to 6 bases and at J to 3 bases, leaving 8 bases not matched to a gene. Germline CDR1 and CDR2: SQVTM and ANQGSEA. This CDR3 is 14 amino acids long.

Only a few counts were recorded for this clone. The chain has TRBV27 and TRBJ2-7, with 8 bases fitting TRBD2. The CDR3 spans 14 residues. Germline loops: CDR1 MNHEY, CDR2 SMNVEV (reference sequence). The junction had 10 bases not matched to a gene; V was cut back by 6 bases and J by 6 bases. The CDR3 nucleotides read TGTGCCAGCAGAGTGTACGGGAGGGGCCCCGAGCAGTACTTC. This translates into CASRVYGRGPEQYF.